These 29 T cell receptor beta chains came from one sample sequenced in a study of cytomegalovirus exposure and HLA in healthy donors (dated by TCRdb to 2016 to 2017). The library was produced with the immunoSEQ multiplex PCR assay. For the multiplex PCR, a mixture combining 60 forward primers for TCR Vbeta segments and 13 reverse primers for TCR Jbeta segments was used. TCRdb stores this immuneACCESS table with in-frame sequences only. Part of the clones is absent; in the studies checked, under half of the shortfall reflects unresolved V genes, and no reason is known for the rest. The sample table lists 100,000 to 150,000 clones, roughly 85% of them with a count of one. About 1.2% of the sample is taken by the ten largest. The sequenced sample consisted of PBMCs. Source of these receptors: a boy younger than 18 in good health and CMV-seronegative.

J is TRBJ1-5 and V is TRBV28; D call uncertain. The CDR3 consists of 12 residues. V gave up 4 bases and J gave up 15 bases, with 16 bases separating them. The germline CDR1 and CDR2 sequences are MDHEN and SYDVKM. The chain's CDR3 is CASSSTQRARHF. The CDR3 DNA is TGTGCCAGCAGTTCCACCCAGAGGGCTCGGCATTTT.

The chain has TRBV18 and TRBJ2-3; D is uncertain. Germline CDR1 KGHSH, CDR2 LQKENI. Trimming removed 3 bases from V and 2 bases from J, with 18 bases in between. The length of the CDR3 is 17 residues. CDR3 region: CASSPVPQSGYTDTQYF. CDR3 DNA sequence: TGTGCCAGCTCACCTGTGCCTCAGTCAGGATACACAGATACGCAGTATTTT. Drawing the rest from reference TRBV18 and TRBJ2-3, the complete variable domain is NAGVMQNPRHLVRRRGQEARLRCSPMKGHSHVYWYRQLPEEGLKFMVYLQKENIIDESGMPKERFSAEFPKEGPSILRIQQVVRGDSAAYFCASSPVPQSGYTDTQYFGPGTRLTVL.

The rearrangement uses TRBV5-5 and TRBJ1-5; no clear D gene. V was pared by 2 bases and J by 6 bases, with 15 bases between. CDR3 size: 15 residues. Germline loops: CDR1 SGHKS, CDR2 YYEKEE (reference sequence). CDR3 coding DNA: TGTGCCAGCAGCTTACTACTCGGGGTTCGTCAGCCCCAGCATTTT. Encoded protein: CASSLLLGVRQPQHF.

As regards this clone: Different DNA sequences within this sample yield the same CDR3. The chain is built from TRBV9 and TRBJ2-2; D is unresolved. The CDR3 extends over 16 amino acids. V was trimmed by 0 bases and J by 2 bases, leaving 11 bases between them. In germline, CDR1 is SGDLS, CDR2 YYNGEE. Here the CDR3 DNA reads TGTGCCAGCAGCGTAGGTGTAGGAGTCAACACCGGGGAGCTGTTTTTT. It specifies CASSVGVGVNTGELFF.

The chain combines TRBV7-9 with TRBJ2-6, with 9 bases matching TRBD1. Germline loops: CDR1 SEHNR, CDR2 FQNEAQ (reference sequence). V shed 4 bases, J shed 4 bases, and the junction held 5 bases outside the gene matches. The CDR3 consists of 16 residues. The CDR3 reads CASSSGTGNGANVLTF. DNA for the CDR3: TGTGCCAGCAGCTCCGGGACAGGGAACGGGGCCAACGTCCTGACTTTC.

This clone was recorded once. The genes are TRBV27 and TRBJ2-7; the D is unclear. The CDR3 length is 13 residues. Per germline, CDR1 MNHEY and CDR2 SMNVEV (reference sequence). Trimming shortened V by 0 bases and J by 3 bases, and 6 bases separated the two germline ends. The CDR3 coding sequence is TGTGCCAGCAGTTTATCCGCTAGCTACGAGCAGTACTTC. As protein: CASSLSASYEQYF.

The rearrangement joins TRBV4-1 to TRBJ2-2, with 8 bases aligning to TRBD2. The germline gives CDR1 MGHRA, CDR2 YSYEKL. The CDR3 loop spans 18 amino acids. J gave up 5 bases and V 1 base, and 12 bases lay outside the gene matches. CDR3 in amino acids: CASSQGASAGVGTGELFF. The CDR3 DNA follows: TGCGCCAGCAGCCAAGGGGCGTCAGCGGGAGTTGGTACCGGGGAGCTGTTTTTT.

This sequence joins TRBV29-1 and TRBJ2-7; 7 bases map to TRBD2. The ends lost 7 bases at V and 3 bases at J; junction bases unmatched: 6. Germline V lookup: CDR1 SQVTM, CDR2 ANQGSEA. The CDR3 covers 12 residues. CDR3 sequence (DNA): TGCAGCGGGATGACTAGCAGCTACGAGCAGTACTTC. This gives the protein CSGMTSSYEQYF.

The chain links TRBV7-9 to TRBJ2-7; D gene uncertain. V was cut by 5 bases and J by 2 bases, with 10 bases left in between. CDR1 is SEHNR and CDR2 is FQNEAQ in the germline V gene (reference sequence). The CDR3 covers 13 residues. DNA of the CDR3: TGTGCCAGCAGCCCGGCGGCAGCCTACGAGCAGTACTTC. It translates to CASSPAAAYEQYF. Combining the CDR3 with reference TRBV7-9 and TRBJ2-7 gives the whole variable domain DTGVSQNPRHKITKRGQNVTFRCDPISEHNRLYWYRQTLGQGPEFLTYFQNEAQLEKSRLLSDRFSAERPKGSFSTLEIQRTEQGDSAMYLCASSPAAAYEQYFGPGTRLTVT.

J is TRBJ2-7 and V is TRBV5-1; 7 nucleotides match TRBD1. The CDR3 totals 14 residues. The ends lost 1 base at V and 2 bases at J; junction bases unmatched: 3. Germline V gene data show CDR1 as SGHRS and CDR2 as YFSETQ. CDR3 in DNA: TGCGCCAGCAGCTTGCGGGACAGTACCTACGAGCAGTACTTC. The encoded protein is CASSLRDSTYEQYF.

The genes are TRBV5-4 and TRBJ2-3; no clear D. This CDR3 region has 13 residues. Trimming stripped 1 base from V and 0 bases from J, with 3 bases between. Germline V gives CDR1 SGHNT, CDR2 YYREEE (reference sequence). Here the CDR3 reads CASSLLSTDTQYF. The CDR3 DNA follows: TGTGCCAGCAGCTTGTTAAGCACAGATACGCAGTATTTT.

This sequence joins TRBV15 and TRBJ2-5, with TRBD2 matching 8 bases. Germline assignment: CDR1 LNHNV and CDR2 YYDKDF (reference sequence). The length of the CDR3 is 15 residues. The V segment lost 7 bases and the J segment 5 bases; nucleotides outside the gene matches: 12. CDR3 nucleotides: TGTGCCACCACGGCTTGGCCAGCGGGAGTGGAGACCCAGTACTTC. Translating gives CATTAWPAGVETQYF.

This clone was detected once. The chain has TRBV7-2 and TRBJ1-2; D is unresolved. V was shortened by 1 base and J by 1 base, with 7 bases between the two germline ends. The CDR3 has 14 amino acids. Germline V lookup: CDR1 SGHTA, CDR2 FQGNSA. CDR3 in DNA: TGTGCCAGCAGCTTAGGTTCCCGTAACTATGGCTACACCTTC. Translated: CASSLGSRNYGYTF. Complete variable domain (other parts from reference TRBV7-2 and TRBJ1-2): GAGVSQSPSNKVTEKGKDVELRCDPISGHTALYWYRQSLGQGLEFLIYFQGNSAPDKSGLPSDRFSAERTGGSVSTLTIQRTQQEDSAVYLCASSLGSRNYGYTFGSGTRLTVV.

The J gene is TRBJ2-7, the V gene TRBV5-1, with TRBD2 as a possible D gene (5 bases). V was clipped by 4 bases and J by 0 bases, with 11 bases between them. The CDR3 consists of 14 residues. CDR1 and CDR2 from the germline V gene are SGHRS and YFSETQ. CDR3 protein: CASSGGLYSYEQYF. DNA for the CDR3: TGCGCCAGCAGCGGTGGACTCTACTCCTACGAGCAGTACTTC. The complete variable domain, with remaining parts taken from reference TRBV5-1 and TRBJ2-7, reads KAGVTQTPRYLIKTRGQQVTLSCSPISGHRSVSWYQQTPGQGLQFLFEYFSETQRNKGNFPGRFSGRQFSNSRSEMNVSTLELGDSALYLCASSGGLYSYEQYFGPGTRLTVT.

The gene calls are TRBV7-3 and TRBJ2-1, with 8 bases identical to TRBD2. Germline V gene sequence: CDR1 SGHTA, CDR2 FQGTGA. J gave up 4 bases and V 3 bases, and 5 bases lay outside the gene matches. The length of the CDR3 is 15 residues. CDR3 residues: CASSFGTRDYNEQFF. As DNA, the CDR3 is TGTGCCAGCAGCTTCGGGACTAGGGATTACAATGAGCAGTTCTTC. Full variable domain (remainder filled in from reference TRBV7-3 and TRBJ2-1): GAGVSQTPSNKVTEKGKYVELRCDPISGHTALYWYRQSLGQGPEFLIYFQGTGAADDSGLPNDRFFAVRPEGSVSTLKIQRTERGDSAVYLCASSFGTRDYNEQFFGPGTRLTVL.

This clone appeared a single time. The V call is TRBV5-6, the J call TRBJ2-1, with D possibly matching TRBD1 (6 bases). The germline gives CDR1 SGHDT, CDR2 YYEEEE. The ends were cut back, 5 bases at V and 2 bases at J, with 11 bases in the middle. The CDR3 runs 14 residues. The CDR3 loop reads CASSTGRTYNEQFF. In nucleotides, the CDR3 is TGTGCCAGCAGTACAGGGCGGACCTACAATGAGCAGTTCTTC.

CDR3 in DNA: TGCGCCAGCAGCCAAGCAGGGGGTGACGAGCAGTACTTC. Amino acid sequence: CASSQAGGDEQYF. V usage is TRBV4-3 and J usage is TRBJ2-7, with TRBD1 matching over 7 bases. The V gene's germline CDR1 is LGHNA and CDR2 YSLEER. After removal of 1 base from V and 5 bases from J, the junction contained 2 bases not matched to a gene. This CDR3 is 13 amino acids long.

The rearrangement links TRBV4-1 to TRBJ1-5; TRBD1 aligns across 8 bases. The CDR3 contains 15 residues. Germline lookup yields CDR1 MGHRA and CDR2 YSYEKL. V was clipped by 0 bases and J by 3 bases; unmatched bases: 1. As DNA, the CDR3 is TGCGCCAGCAGCCAAGAGACAGGGGTCAATCAGCCCCAGCATTTT. Its protein is CASSQETGVNQPQHF.

The chain carries TRBV6-5 and TRBJ2-7; 9 bases align to TRBD2. The junction had 2 bases not matched to a gene; V was cut back by 4 bases and J by 1 base. Germline V lookup: CDR1 MNHEY, CDR2 SVGAGI. The CDR3 is 14 amino acids. CDR3 in DNA: TGTGCCAGCAGTTCAGCGGGAGGATCCTACGAGCAGTACTTC. Protein sequence: CASSSAGGSYEQYF.

The V call is TRBV7-9, the J call TRBJ1-4; no reliable D call. Trimming stripped 6 bases from V and 3 bases from J, with 8 bases between. The CDR3 sequence is 13 residues long. Per the germline V gene, CDR1 is SEHNR and CDR2 is FQNEAQ (reference sequence). CDR3 in amino acids: CASRWEANEKLFF. Written as DNA, the CDR3 is TGTGCCAGCAGGTGGGAGGCTAATGAAAAACTGTTTTTT.

V and J are TRBV4-1 and TRBJ2-7, with 9 bases aligning to TRBD2. Germline-derived CDR1 and CDR2 are MGHRA and YSYEKL. The CDR3 consists of 15 residues. V was pared by 4 bases and J by 5 bases, with 9 bases of the junction left unmatched. As DNA, the CDR3 is TGCGCCAGCAGCCCCATCGGACTAGCGCGGAACGAGCAGTACTTC. Protein sequence: CASSPIGLARNEQYF.

J is TRBJ1-5 and V is TRBV5-6, with D possibly matching TRBD1 (5 bases). The CDR3 is 14 residues long. The ends were cut back, 0 bases at V and 3 bases at J, with 7 bases in the middle. The germline CDR1 and CDR2 sequences are SGHDT and YYEEEE. The CDR3 is CASSLEGHNQPQHF. CDR3 DNA: TGTGCCAGCAGCTTGGAAGGACACAATCAGCCCCAGCATTTT.

The chain recombines TRBV23-1 with TRBJ1-2; weak D call: TRBD1 (6 bases). TRBV23-1 is an open reading frame, and its role is uncertain. Deletions cut 3 bases from V and 3 bases from J, with 17 bases between. The length of the CDR3 is 16 residues. The DNA for the CDR3 is TGCGCCAGCAGTCACCAACCTCAACAGGGCCACTATGGCTACACCTTC. It codes for CASSHQPQQGHYGYTF.

The gene calls are TRBV7-9 and TRBJ2-1, with 10 nucleotides matching TRBD2. The CDR3 is 15 amino acids. V dropped 5 bases and J dropped 5; count of bases not matched to a gene: 6. Germline V lookup: CDR1 SEHNR, CDR2 FQNEAQ (reference sequence). The CDR3 reads CASSESGRGDNEQFF. As DNA, the CDR3 is TGTGCCAGCAGCGAGAGCGGGAGGGGGGACAATGAGCAGTTCTTC. Combining the CDR3 with reference TRBV7-9 and TRBJ2-1 gives the whole variable domain DTGVSQNPRHKITKRGQNVTFRCDPISEHNRLYWYRQTLGQGPEFLTYFQNEAQLEKSRLLSDRFSAERPKGSFSTLEIQRTEQGDSAMYLCASSESGRGDNEQFFGPGTRLTVL.

This chain uses TRBV9 with TRBJ2-3; D might be TRBD2 (5 bases). Germline V CDR1 and CDR2: SGDLS, YYNGEE. The CDR3 totals 17 residues. V lost 6 bases and J lost 2, with 22 bases in between. The CDR3 loop reads CASTPVPAERLTDTQYF. As DNA, the CDR3 is TGTGCCAGCACCCCTGTCCCAGCGGAGCGACTCACAGATACGCAGTATTTT.

There are a few counts of this clone. This chain uses TRBV4-2 with TRBJ2-1, with 8 bases fitting TRBD2. Germline trimming cut 0 bases from V and 7 bases from J; bases unmatched to any gene: 2. The CDR3 is 14 residues long. Germline V gives CDR1 LGHNA, CDR2 YNFKEQ. CDR3 nucleotides: TGTGCCAGCAGCCAAGAACTAGCGGCTAATGAGCAGTTCTTC. This sequence encodes CASSQELAANEQFF.

This clone has only one observation. The chain couples TRBV18 to TRBJ1-5; 8 positions agree with TRBD1. Germline trimming cut 6 bases from V and 4 bases from J; bases unmatched to any gene: 5. Germline CDR1 is KGHSH and CDR2 is LQKENI. The CDR3 consists of 14 residues. The chain's CDR3 is CASSGQGDNQPQHF. In nucleotides, the CDR3 is TGTGCCAGCTCCGGACAGGGCGATAATCAGCCCCAGCATTTT.

The chain combines TRBV29-1 with TRBJ2-1; D might be TRBD1 (6 bases). The germline V gene encodes CDR1 SQVTM and CDR2 ANQGSEA. V lost 8 bases and J lost 6, with 20 bases in between. This CDR3 is built from 14 residues. The CDR3 coding sequence is TGCAGCCTCAGGACAGCCAAAAAAATCAATGAGCAGTTCTTC. This encodes CSLRTAKKINEQFF.

The V call is TRBV2, the J call TRBJ2-7; maybe TRBD1 (6 bases). The V gene lost 5 bases and the J gene lost 4 bases, with 12 bases spanning the gap. CDR3 length: 13 amino acids. Germline V CDR1 and CDR2: SNHLY, FYNNEI. CDR3 nucleotide sequence: TGTGCCAGCAGTCGGGACACCGAATACGAGCAGTACTTC. Protein product: CASSRDTEYEQYF. Full variable domain (rest looked up from reference TRBV2 and TRBJ2-7): EPEVTQTPSHQVTQMGQEVILRCVPISNHLYFYWYRQILGQKVEFLVSFYNNEISEKSEIFDDQFSVERPDGSNFTLKIRSTKLEDSAMYFCASSRDTEYEQYFGPGTRLTVT.